This passage covers 19 T cell receptor beta chains from one sample sequenced in a study of T cell responses to AZD1222 COVID-19 vaccine. Using immunoSEQ multiplex PCR, the repertoire was profiled, and TCRdb retains in-frame clones only, with some absent. The table records 100,000 to 150,000 clones, roughly 90% of them present only once. This specimen consisted of peripheral blood, obtained on day 0 of AZD1222 vaccination. The source of these receptors is an adult in good health.

The CDR3 region is CASTRLAGIQETQYF. As DNA, the CDR3 is TGTGCCAGCACTAGACTAGCGGGGATCCAAGAGACCCAGTACTTC. The chain has TRBV5-6 and TRBJ2-5; 11 bases agree with TRBD2. The CDR3 covers 15 residues. The germline V gene has CDR1 SGHDT and CDR2 YYEEEE. V lost 6 bases and J lost 1; bases outside the gene matches: 5.

Here the CDR3 DNA reads TGTGCCAGCAGTCTCCATTTGGGTGGCTACACCTTC. It is translated as CASSLHLGGYTF. The chain couples TRBV12-3 or TRBV12-4 to TRBJ1-2; D call uncertain. The CDR3 covers 12 residues. The V end lost 5 bases, the J end lost 7 bases, and 11 bases lay between the germline ends.

This clone has a single count. V usage is TRBV24-1 and J usage is TRBJ1-2; possibly TRBD1 for D (6 bases). The CDR3 has 14 amino acids. The germline V and J ends were trimmed by 3 bases and 9 bases, with 16 bases remaining between them. The germline CDR1 and CDR2 sequences are KGHDR and SFDVKD. The CDR3 reads CATSDEGVEDSYTF. The CDR3 DNA sequence: TGTGCCACCAGTGATGAGGGGGTAGAGGATAGCTACACCTTC.

The rearrangement joins TRBV11-3 to TRBJ2-7; tentatively, D is TRBD1 or TRBD2 (5 bases each). This CDR3 spans 14 amino acids. The V and J ends lost 4 bases and 0 bases respectively, with 10 bases between them. Germline V lookup: CDR1 SGHNT, CDR2 YENEEA. CDR3 sequence: CASSWDRSSYEQYF. The CDR3, as DNA: TGTGCCAGCAGCTGGGACCGTAGCTCCTACGAGCAGTACTTC.

The chain is built from TRBV7-9 and TRBJ2-7; TRBD2 might be the D (5 bases). V was trimmed by 6 bases and J by 2 bases, leaving 11 bases between them. The CDR3 is 13 residues long. In germline, CDR1 is SEHNR, CDR2 FQNEAQ (reference sequence). The CDR3 DNA reads TGTGCCAGCAGACCGGAGGTGGCCTACGAGCAGTACTTC. Its translation is CASRPEVAYEQYF. The variable domain in full, completed from reference TRBV7-9 and TRBJ2-7, reads DTGVSQNPRHKITKRGQNVTFRCDPISEHNRLYWYRQTLGQGPEFLTYFQNEAQLEKSRLLSDRFSAERPKGSFSTLEIQRTEQGDSAMYLCASRPEVAYEQYFGPGTRLTVT.

J is TRBJ2-7 and V is TRBV5-1, with no clear D. Germline CDR1 and CDR2: SGHRS and YFSETQ. The CDR3 is made up of 13 amino acids. V was cut by 5 bases and J by 3 bases, with 12 bases left in between. CDR3 sequence: CASRMPGSYEQYF. CDR3 DNA: TGCGCCAGCAGGATGCCAGGAAGCTACGAGCAGTACTTC. Using reference TRBV5-1 and TRBJ2-7 for the parts outside the CDR3, the full variable domain is KAGVTQTPRYLIKTRGQQVTLSCSPISGHRSVSWYQQTPGQGLQFLFEYFSETQRNKGNFPGRFSGRQFSNSRSEMNVSTLELGDSALYLCASRMPGSYEQYFGPGTRLTVT.

The chain recombines TRBV5-1 with TRBJ2-5; no firm D call. In germline, CDR1 is SGHRS, CDR2 YFSETQ. Trimming left V 0 bases short and J 5 bases short, with 11 bases between. The CDR3 spans 14 residues. The CDR3 nucleotides read TGCGCCAGCAGCTTGGGACGGGCCCACGAGACCCAGTACTTC. This encodes CASSLGRAHETQYF.

This clone has only one observation. The chain uses TRBV9 and TRBJ2-1; the D gene could be TRBD1 or TRBD2 (6 bases each). Germline V gene lookup returns CDR1 SGDLS and CDR2 YYNGEE. CDR3 length: 15 residues. The V end lost 3 bases, the J end lost 0 bases, and 10 bases lay between the germline ends. This chain's CDR3 is CASSEGGGSYNEQFF. The CDR3 bases are TGTGCCAGCAGCGAGGGGGGTGGCTCCTACAATGAGCAGTTCTTC.

The chain combines TRBV6-5 with TRBJ1-1; 7 bases agree with TRBD1. This CDR3 contains 15 residues. Germline V gene data show CDR1 as MNHEY and CDR2 as SVGAGI. V shed 0 bases, J shed 10 bases, and the junction held 11 bases outside the gene matches. The CDR3: CASSYSGGRVGRAFF. As DNA, the CDR3 is TGTGCCAGCAGTTACTCAGGGGGCAGGGTCGGGAGAGCTTTCTTT.

This clone was counted a single time. The chain has TRBV20-1 and TRBJ2-5; tentatively, D is TRBD1 (5 bases). In germline, CDR1 is DFQATT, CDR2 SNEGSKA (reference sequence). The CDR3 runs 13 residues. V lost 3 bases and J lost 1, with 9 bases in between. Here the CDR3 reads CSASSGFQETQYF. In DNA, the CDR3 is TGCAGTGCTAGTTCAGGGTTCCAAGAGACCCAGTACTTC.

The genes are TRBV14 and TRBJ2-3, with TRBD2 as a possible D gene (6 bases). CDR3 length: 16 residues. Per the germline V gene, CDR1 is SGHDN and CDR2 is FVKESK. The V gene lost 2 bases and the J gene lost 7 bases, with 19 bases spanning the gap. CDR3 in DNA: TGTGCCAGCAGCCAACTCCCGGGACTTCCCCCCTATACGCAGTATTTT. Translation gives CASSQLPGLPPYTQYF.

The chain uses TRBV5-1 and TRBJ2-7; 9 bases match TRBD2. There are 15 residues in the CDR3. Germline V gives CDR1 SGHRS, CDR2 YFSETQ. After removal of 0 bases from V and 1 base from J, the junction contained 2 bases not matched to a gene. The CDR3 loop is CASSLDTSGSYEQYF. The CDR3 DNA reads as TGCGCCAGCAGCTTGGATACTAGCGGGTCCTACGAGCAGTACTTC.

The V gene is TRBV6-5, the J gene TRBJ2-7; a possible D gene is TRBD1 (6 bases). V lost 5 bases and J lost 3, with 8 bases in between. The CDR3 has 12 residues. Germline assignment: CDR1 MNHEY and CDR2 SVGAGI. Written as DNA, the CDR3 is TGTGCCAGCAGTATGACAGGCTACGAGCAGTACTTC. It is translated as CASSMTGYEQYF.

As regards this clone: A junction end diverges from the germline sequence, so it may reflect a read error. The chain has TRBV7-6 and TRBJ1-4, with D possibly matching TRBD1 (6 bases). This CDR3 has 15 amino acids. Germline V CDR1 and CDR2: SGHVS, FNYEAQ. The CDR3 nucleotides read TGTGCCAGCAGCTTAGACGAGGGGGGTAATCAAAAACTGTTTTTT. This codes for CASSLDEGGNQKLFF.

The chain is built from TRBV6-5 and TRBJ1-2, with a weak D call TRBD1 (5 bases). CDR1 is MNHEY and CDR2 is SVGAGI in the germline V gene. The CDR3 is 14 residues long. V was trimmed by 0 bases and J by 8 bases, leaving 13 bases between them. CDR3 amino acids: CASSYSNRWGGYTF. CDR3 coding DNA: TGTGCCAGCAGTTACTCGAACAGGTGGGGGGGCTACACCTTC.

The chain links TRBV10-3 to TRBJ2-7; no firm D call. V lost 6 bases, J lost 9 bases, and 27 bases lay in between. This CDR3 is built from 16 residues. In germline, CDR1 is ENHRY, CDR2 SYGVKD. The CDR3 loop is CAISSSLSRVFLMQYF. CDR3 in DNA: TGTGCCATCAGCTCATCATTAAGTCGGGTTTTCTTAATGCAGTACTTC.

The CDR3 reads CASSTRDSMHPNQPQHF. In nucleotides, the CDR3 is TGTGCCAGCAGTACCCGGGACAGTATGCACCCTAATCAGCCCCAGCATTTT. The V call is TRBV6-2 or TRBV6-3, the J call TRBJ1-5, with 7 bases matching TRBD1. The V segment lost 5 bases and the J segment 4 bases; nucleotides outside the gene matches: 14. The length of the CDR3 is 17 residues. Looked up from germline, CDR1 is MNHEY and CDR2 is SVGEGT.

Here the CDR3 DNA reads TGTGCCAGCAGCAAAGCGGGGAAGGGACTGAACACTGAAGCTTTCTTT. It codes for CASSKAGKGLNTEAFF. This chain links TRBV21-1 with TRBJ1-1. TRBV21-1 is tagged as a pseudogene. This CDR3 is built from 16 residues.

The J gene is TRBJ2-1, the V gene TRBV7-2; tentative D call: TRBD1 (5 bases). Germline CDR1 reads SGHTA; CDR2 reads FQGNSA. The V gene lost 1 base and the J gene lost 6 bases, with 10 bases spanning the gap. The CDR3 has 14 residues. In nucleotides, the CDR3 is TGTGCCAGCAGCTTAGAGGGGTTTGCCAATGAGCAGTTCTTC. Its translation is CASSLEGFANEQFF.